This T cell receptor (beta chain) was obtained from a study of blood T cell repertoires in COVID-19. About the study: The origin of the acute and convalescent COVID-19 samples was the United States, Italy and Spain. T cells, B-cell-depleted T cells, or PBMCs supplied cDNA or gDNA.

V lost 3 bases and J 5 bases, leaving 13 bases between the germline ends. The germline CDR1 and CDR2 sequences are SEHNR and FQNEAQ (reference sequence). The CDR3 has 14 residues. Methods used by the authors: Quantification of nucleated cells was approximated via reference gene primer amplification. Generated by immunoSEQ multiplex PCR, the TCRdb table keeps only in-frame clones and is missing some. V and J calls and clone size are copied from that table; D and trimming were computed from the DNA. The table lists more than 200,000 clones, roughly 80% of them singletons. The gene calls are TRBV7-9 and TRBJ1-2; no firm D call. The sample taken for sequencing was peripheral blood. This TCR came from a woman in her seventies with active or convalescent COVID-19. The CDR3 reads CASSLAERRYGYTF. The CDR3 coding sequence is TGTGCCAGCAGCTTGGCCGAGAGGAGGTATGGCTACACCTTC.